The 3 T cell receptor beta chains below were found in one sample sequenced in a study of T-cell reconstitution after alpha-beta-depleted transplantation in children. The TCRbeta library was prepared with unique molecular identifiers. TCRdb re-called the PCR reads with MiXCR, one entry per CDR3 protein. Among over 550,000 distinct CDR3 sequences listed, roughly a tenth were seen once. Sequencing was performed on PBMCs from the stem cell graft donor, taken from the stem cell graft. The receptors shown here come from a human donor who donated a stem cell graft to a child with acute myeloid leukemia.

The table lists this clonotype with many counts. CDR3 protein: CASSRIAKNIQYF. CDR3 coding DNA: TGTGCCAGCAGCCGGATCGCCAAAAACATTCAGTACTTC. The chain employs TRBV7-9 and TRBJ2-4, with D hard to call. This CDR3 region has 13 residues. V lost 5 bases and J 1 base, leaving 6 bases between the germline ends. The germline V gene encodes CDR1 SEHNR and CDR2 FQNEAQ (reference sequence).

The J gene is TRBJ1-5, the V gene TRBV2; D uncertain. This CDR3 spans 14 amino acids. Germline V lookup: CDR1 SNHLY, CDR2 FYNNEI. V was trimmed by 6 bases and J by 1 base, leaving 10 bases between them. The chain's CDR3 is CASRAGPSNQPQHF. The CDR3 nucleotides read TGTGCCAGCAGGGCGGGCCCGAGCAATCAGCCCCAGCATTTT.

This clonotype appeared many times. V is TRBV27 and J is TRBJ2-3, with 11 bases that match TRBD2. Germline-derived CDR1 and CDR2 are MNHEY and SMNVEV (reference sequence). Trimming removed 4 bases from V and 2 bases from J; junction bases left unmatched: 8. This CDR3 spans 17 amino acids. CDR3 in amino acids: CASSSTRLAGLTDTQYF. CDR3 in DNA: TGTGCCAGCAGTTCCACCCGACTAGCGGGACTCACAGATACGCAGTATTTT.